This TCR beta chain was obtained from a study of blood T cell repertoires in COVID-19. In the study overall: Acute-phase and convalescent COVID-19 samples originated in the United States, Italy and Spain. T cells, B-cell-depleted T cells, or PBMCs supplied cDNA or gDNA.

Produced via immunoSEQ multiplex PCR; TCRdb's table is partial and in-frame only. The data show under 150,000 clones, 88% seen once. Per the germline V gene, CDR1 is LGHDT and CDR2 is YNNKEL (reference sequence). With 3 bases clipped from V and 5 bases from J, the junction kept 6 bases outside the gene matches. This CDR3 contains 15 residues. The gene calls are TRBV3-1 (or the pseudogene TRBV3-2) and TRBJ2-5; 10 nucleotides agree with TRBD1. Sequenced input: peripheral blood. The sequence derives from a human donor in a cohort sampled during active COVID-19. The CDR3 DNA reads TGTGCCAGCAGCCATCGACAGGGGGCTAGGGAGACCCAGTACTTC. Translated: CASSHRQGARETQYF.